This TCR beta chain was captured by sequencing in a study of T cells in Graves' hyperthyroidism and ophthalmopathy. RNA transcripts served as the template for amplifying TCR beta CDR3 regions. During a first-round RT-PCR of the TCR CDR3, the HTBI primer set was used. A single record per CDR3 protein comes from TCRdb applying MiXCR to the multiplex PCR reads. The repertoire includes roughly 380,000 distinct CDR3 sequences, approximately 14% of them detected once, and roughly 9.6% sits in the top ten. This CDR3 is built from 17 residues. V dropped 0 bases and J dropped 15 bases, with 27 bases sitting between them. In germline, CDR1 is LGHNT, CDR2 FRNRAP. This clonotype showed up many times.

This clonotype originated in a woman in her sixties or seventies with Graves' hyperthyroidism. This chain connects TRBV12-5 to TRBJ2-1, with D perhaps matching TRBD1 or TRBD2 (5 bases each). The sequencing sample was made of blood. CDR3: CASGLVLRGSGAVIRFF. CDR3 nucleotides: TGTGCTAGTGGTTTGGTACTTAGAGGGAGTGGGGCCGTGATACGGTTCTTC.